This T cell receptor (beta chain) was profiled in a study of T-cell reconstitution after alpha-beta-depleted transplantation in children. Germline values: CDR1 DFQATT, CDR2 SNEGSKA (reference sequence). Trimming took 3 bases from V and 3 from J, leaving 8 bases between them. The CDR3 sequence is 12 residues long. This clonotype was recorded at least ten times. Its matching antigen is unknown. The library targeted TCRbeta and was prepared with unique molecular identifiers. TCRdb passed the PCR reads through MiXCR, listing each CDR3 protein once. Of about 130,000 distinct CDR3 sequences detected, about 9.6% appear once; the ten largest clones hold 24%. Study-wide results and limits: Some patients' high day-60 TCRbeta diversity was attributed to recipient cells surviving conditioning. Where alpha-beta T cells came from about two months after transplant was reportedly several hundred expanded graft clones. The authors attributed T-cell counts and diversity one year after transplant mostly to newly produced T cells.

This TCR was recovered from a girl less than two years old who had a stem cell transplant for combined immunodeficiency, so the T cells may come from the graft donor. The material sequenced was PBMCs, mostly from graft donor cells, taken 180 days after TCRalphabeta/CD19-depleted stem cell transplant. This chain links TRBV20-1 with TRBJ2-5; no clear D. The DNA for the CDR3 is TGCAGTGCTAGGAGAAGGGAAGAGACCCAGTACTTC. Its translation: CSARRREETQYF.